These 8 T cell receptor beta chains were all obtained from the same sample, sequenced in a study of regulatory T cells in long-lasting Graves disease. This sample's time point: newly diagnosed GD, antithyroid drugs for less than 3 months. The TCR library used RNA extracted from PBMCs. According to the study, TCR beta libraries were built with iRepertoire HTBI primers and CDR3-region Arm-PCR. MiXCR was run by TCRdb on the multiplex PCR reads, yielding one entry per CDR3 protein. Among 450,000 to 650,000 distinct CDR3 sequences listed, 16% were seen once. Another study also made use of these data, one on T cells in Graves' hyperthyroidism and ophthalmopathy.

The sample was peripheral blood mononuclear cells (PBMCs), taken at new diagnosis, from a patient treated with antithyroid drugs. These receptor sequences come from a woman aged 40-60 years with Graves disease.

The table lists this clonotype with many counts. This rearrangement joins TRBV5-1 to TRBJ1-1; D call uncertain. This CDR3 is 14 amino acids long. Trimming took off 4 bases at V and 2 bases at J, with 12 bases between the two ends. Per germline, CDR1 SGHRS and CDR2 YFSETQ. As DNA, the CDR3 is TGCGCCAGCAGCGCCCGCAAGGCAAACACTGAAGCTTTCTTT. Translated: CASSARKANTEAFF.

This clonotype occurred many times. The chain combines TRBV6-2 or TRBV6-3 with TRBJ2-7; D gene unclear. The CDR3 sequence is 12 residues long. Trimming stripped 8 bases from V and 0 bases from J, with 8 bases between. Germline values: CDR1 MNHEY, CDR2 SVGEGT. The CDR3 nucleotides are TGTGCCAGCGGGTATAGCTCCTACGAGCAGTACTTC. It translates to CASGYSSYEQYF.

The CDR3 DNA follows: TGCGCCAGCAGCCAGGAGGGACAGGGCAATGAAAAACTGTTTTTT. Translation gives CASSQEGQGNEKLFF. The chain carries TRBV5-1 and TRBJ1-4, with 9 positions matching TRBD1. CDR1 SGHRS and CDR2 YFSETQ come from the germline V gene. V shed 4 bases, J shed 5 bases, and the junction held 6 bases outside the gene matches. CDR3 length: 15 residues.

Concerning this clonotype: A much larger clone lies one base from this, so it may be a read error. The final CDR3 position lacks the conserved phenylalanine or tryptophan, pointing to a likely read error. The chain recombines TRBV15 with TRBJ1-2; a weak D match, TRBD1 (6 bases). The CDR3 totals 17 residues. The germline V gene encodes CDR1 LNHNV and CDR2 YYDKDF (reference sequence). V lost 1 base, J lost 6 bases, and 21 bases lay in between. The CDR3, as DNA: TGTGCCACCAGCAGAGCTCCAGGGGCGGGGGGCCTGAATGGCTACACCCTC. As protein: CATSRAPGAGGLNGYTL.

This clonotype was detected ten times or more. V is TRBV20-1 and J is TRBJ2-3; D might be TRBD2 (5 bases). V lost 0 bases and J 6 bases, leaving 13 bases between the germline ends. The CDR3 covers 14 residues. Germline assignment: CDR1 DFQATT and CDR2 SNEGSKA (reference sequence). The CDR3 DNA is TGCAGTGCTAGAGAGCCGGGGTTGCCTGATACGCAGTATTTT. Its translation is CSAREPGLPDTQYF.

The sample holds many counts of this clonotype. CDR3 sequence: CASGHQLGGTEAFF. For the CDR3, the DNA is TGTGCCAGCGGACACCAGTTGGGTGGCACTGAAGCTTTCTTT. The genes are TRBV12-3 or TRBV12-4 and TRBJ1-1, with a possible D match to TRBD1 (5 bases). The CDR3 contains 14 residues. V lost 8 bases to trimming and J lost 4 bases, with 17 bases between them.

This clonotype occurred many times. The CDR3 region is CASSQGLSQPQHF. The DNA for the CDR3 is TGTGCCAGCAGCCAAGGTCTAAGTCAGCCCCAGCATTTT. The chain recombines TRBV3-1 with TRBJ1-5; D uncertain. The V gene lost 1 base and the J gene lost 6 bases, with 7 bases spanning the gap. CDR1 is LGHDT and CDR2 is YNNKEL in the germline V gene (reference sequence). CDR3 size: 13 residues. Variable domain in full (rest from reference TRBV3-1 and TRBJ1-5): DTAVSQTPKYLVTQMGNDKSIKCEQNLGHDTMYWYKQDSKKFLKIMFSYNNKELIINETVPNRFSPKSPDKAHLNLHINSLELGDSAVYFCASSQGLSQPQHFGDGTRLSIL.

J is TRBJ1-5 and V is TRBV19, with TRBD1 matching 7 bases. Germline V gene lookup returns CDR1 LNHDA and CDR2 SQIVND (reference sequence). V shed 2 bases and J 8 bases; nucleotides not matched to a gene: 18. CDR3 length: 18 amino acids. Written as DNA, the CDR3 is TGTGCCAGTAGTATACTAGAGGGGGCAGTACCTTCGTGGGAGCCCCAGCATTTT. Its protein product is CASSILEGAVPSWEPQHF.